The entry that follows covers one T cell receptor beta chain sequence. The target of this receptor is not known. Per-nucleotide qualities are absent, and no much larger clonotype sits a single base away. Library method: 5' RACE. The sequencer listed for this sample is Illumina HiSeq 2500. A second PCR of about 7 to 12 cycles was performed with a sample-barcoded 5' primer and a J-beta primer mix. A template-switch 5' adaptor carrying 12 random nucleotides introduced a unique molecular identifier onto each TCR beta cDNA molecule. Each sample yielded at least 2.5 million CDR3-containing paired-end reads. All of the RNA was converted into first-strand cDNA using the Mint cDNA synthesis kit, with a TRBC-specific oligonucleotide serving as the primer. Following uracil-DNA glycosylase treatment, a first 18-cycle PCR with universal primers M1SS and BC2_uni_R was performed on all cDNA. As for how the authors treated the data: For normalization, 1 million high-quality reads were randomly selected from each sample, with every read carrying a distinct molecular identifier. Reads with shared molecular identifiers were discarded instead of being binned into consensus sequences. MiTCR, run with a Q25 quality threshold and the strictest error-elimination algorithm, handled CDR3 identification, clonotype clustering and error correction. Lower-bound total TCR beta diversity was estimated with a nonparametric unseen species model using Euler transformation. Through fastp at Q25 and MiXCR, TCRdb rebuilt clones from the public reads, retaining in-frame beta chains. Each CDR3 protein appears once, grouped with its most common genes and DNA. The V and J calls follow TCRdb's processing rather than the paper's. The sample contains about 830,000 distinct CDR3 sequences, roughly 60% of them found a single time. The leading ten clones occupy around 22% of the sample.

CDR1 and CDR2 (LNHNV, YYDKDF) derive from the germline V gene (reference sequence). The CDR3 measures 13 amino acids from cysteine to phenylalanine. Only the CDR3 DNA is retained, 39 bases long and in frame from the first base. The V and J ends are trimmed by 1 base and 7 bases, leaving 8 bases between them. The data belong to a study of blood T cells in healthy people across ages (dated by TCRdb to between 2015 and 2016). General notes on the study: In model experiments, template switching captured roughly one uniquely barcoded TCR beta cDNA molecule for every two T cells. The study measured age-related changes in TCR beta repertoire diversity using deep sequencing normalized with unique cDNA molecular identifiers. The donors were divided into four age groups: young (average approximately 17 years), middle-aged (approximately 39), aged (about 62) and long-lived (82). To avoid experimental bias, donors of different ages were spread randomly across the sequencing lanes. The study analyzed two additional independent replicas of 1 million unique cDNA reads from the same blood draw for two donors, one aged 18 to 29 and one aged 80 or older.

On the study overall, not on this receptor specifically: There was a strong correlation between observed TCR beta diversity and the percentage of naive T cells measured by flow cytometry. Observed TCR beta diversity per million T cells fell roughly linearly with age, and a significant reduction was already apparent by age about 38. Total diversity estimates from one million sequenced T cells were considered lower bounds and underestimates. The long-lived group showed more naive CD4+ T cells, fewer expanded clones and increased TCR diversity than the aged group, suggesting age selection. Bulk unsorted PBMC profiling prevented conclusive comparison of naive and antigen-experienced compartments. Because donor CMV infection status was unknown, age-related changes in expanded clonotypes were potentially confounded.

The donors were under 40 Caucasian individuals from Russia, aged roughly 6 to 100 years, who were systemically healthy. Each donor gave around 9.9 milliliters of peripheral blood, collected into EDTA-treated Vacutainer tubes. Ficoll-Paque density-gradient centrifugation was used to isolate PBMCs, with at least 6 million obtained per sample. Trizol reagent was used to extract total RNA from the PBMCs, yielding at least 5.5 micrograms per sample. For every donor, an aliquot of PBMCs went through flow cytometry to measure the percentages of naive CD45RAhigh/CD27high T cells. Sequenced: blood. The chain uses TRBV15 and TRBJ2-1; TRBD1 is a possible D gene, resting on 5 matching bases. The sequence was collected from a man aged 25-45 years in good health. The CDR3 corresponds to CATSRAAGNEQFF. The DNA is as follows: TGTGCCACCAGCAGAGCCGCAGGGAATGAGCAGTTCTTC.